This is a list of T cell receptor beta chains from one sample in a study of cytomegalovirus exposure and HLA in healthy donors. Profiling relied on immunoSEQ multiplex PCR, and the TCRdb table lists in-frame clones only, not all of them. Among about 190,000 clones listed, roughly 80% were seen once. Material for sequencing was PBMCs. The receptors stem from a man aged 50-60 years in good health and CMV-seronegative. Both conserved end residues are part of each CDR3. A D gene is named only where the DNA matches it firmly. A clone size is listed for some rows: how often the clone was seen (once, few, many), or a class if it is expanded.

V gene	J gene	clone size	D gene	CDR3 DNA	CDR3 protein
TRBV6-5	TRBJ2-3	.	.	TGTGCCAGCAGTTACTCGGGGGGGCGCACAGATACGCAGTATTTT	CASSYSGGRTDTQYF
TRBV7-6	TRBJ2-7	once	.	TGTGCCAGCAGCCCGGCGGAGGGGGCGATCTACGAGCAGTACTTC	CASSPAEGAIYEQYF
TRBV29-1	TRBJ1-1	.	.	TGCAGCGTTGAATCAGGGATAAAAGCTTTCTTT	CSVESGIKAFF
TRBV30	TRBJ2-5	.	.	TGTGCCGGAGGGGGGTCGTTTAGCGGGCGAGGGACCCAGTACTTC	CAGGGSFSGRGTQYF
TRBV4-3	TRBJ2-2	few	.	TGCGCCAGCAGCTATTCGGGCGGGACGAACACCGGGGAGCTGTTTTTT	CASSYSGGTNTGELFF
TRBV13	TRBJ2-1	once	TRBD2	TGTGCCAGCAGCTTAGTGGGGGGGCGACTAGCGGGGGAGAAATACAATGAGCAGTTCTTC	CASSLVGGRLAGEKYNEQFF
TRBV7-2	TRBJ2-2	.	.	TGTGCCAGCAGCCCCCCCCCTGCGGGCACCGGGGAGCTGTTTTTT	CASSPPPAGTGELFF
TRBV4-3	TRBJ2-7	.	.	TGCGCCAGCAGCCCTGCCTATTCCTACGAGCAGTACTTC	CASSPAYSYEQYF
TRBV10-3	TRBJ2-3	.	.	TGTGCCATCAGTCTCAGCACAGATACGCAGTATTTT	CAISLSTDTQYF
TRBV2	TRBJ2-7	.	.	TGTGCCAGCAGTGTTCAGGGCGACCCCTTTGAGGAGCAGTACTTC	CASSVQGDPFEEQYF
TRBV7-9	TRBJ2-5	.	TRBD1	TGTGCCAGCAGCTCGTCAGGGGGAGAGACCCAGTACTTC	CASSSSGGETQYF
TRBV2	TRBJ1-2	.	TRBD1	TGTGCCAGCAGTTCCGGGACAGTCTATGGCTACACCTTC	CASSSGTVYGYTF
TRBV7-3	TRBJ2-1	.	TRBD2	TGTGCCAGCAGCTTAATACGGGGACTAGCGGGGGGAGATGAGCAGTTCTTC	CASSLIRGLAGGDEQFF
TRBV7-9	TRBJ1-2	.	.	TGTGCCAGCAACCCCACGCGGAGTTATGGCTACACCTTC	CASNPTRSYGYTF
TRBV5-5	TRBJ1-2	once	.	TGTGCCAGCAGCCCCCGAACAGATTCTAACTATGGCTACACCTTC	CASSPRTDSNYGYTF
TRBV6-5	TRBJ1-1	.	.	TGTGCCAGCAGTTCCCACAGGGTCCGGGACACTGAAGCTTTCTTT	CASSSHRVRDTEAFF
TRBV7-9	TRBJ2-1	.	.	TGTTCCAGCAGCTTGCTGGAGACAGGCCCAGTCTTC	CSSSLLETGPVF
TRBV4-3	TRBJ1-2	.	.	TGCGCCAGCAGCCAAGAATTAATCAGGGGTGGGGATGGCTACACCTTC	CASSQELIRGGDGYTF
TRBV18	TRBJ1-6	.	.	TGTGCCAGCTCACCGGGCATAAATTCACCCCTCCACTTT	CASSPGINSPLHF
TRBV15	TRBJ2-1	.	.	TGTGCCACCAAGGAGATCAGCTCCTACAACGAGCAGTTCTTC	CATKEISSYNEQFF